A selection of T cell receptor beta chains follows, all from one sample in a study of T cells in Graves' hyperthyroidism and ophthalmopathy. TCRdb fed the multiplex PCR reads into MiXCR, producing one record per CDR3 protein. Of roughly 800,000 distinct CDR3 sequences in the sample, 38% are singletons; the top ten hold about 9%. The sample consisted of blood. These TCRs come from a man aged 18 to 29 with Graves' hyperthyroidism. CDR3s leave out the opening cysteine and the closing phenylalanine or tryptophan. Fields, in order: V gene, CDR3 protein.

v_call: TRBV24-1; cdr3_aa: ATSDSTGESYGYT
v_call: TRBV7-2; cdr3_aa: ASSPYVRDPPHYEQY
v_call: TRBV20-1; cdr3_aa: SARPRTGQETQY
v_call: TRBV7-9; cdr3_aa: ASSPAGQGDAETQY
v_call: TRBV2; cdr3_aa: ASSQEWRGGYT
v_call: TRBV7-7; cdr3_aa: ASSAHLNTEAF
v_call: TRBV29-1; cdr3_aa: SVSKAGGYGYT
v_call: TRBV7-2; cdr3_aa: ASSLRSGQGPEKLF
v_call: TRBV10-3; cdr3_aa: AISPSGGGLSGNTIY
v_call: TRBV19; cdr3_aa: ASSIFSGRDEQY
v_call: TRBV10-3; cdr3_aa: AISDDRTRANYGYT
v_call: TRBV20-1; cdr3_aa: SARTDPHTEAF
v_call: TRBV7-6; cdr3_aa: ASSLNRGREQY
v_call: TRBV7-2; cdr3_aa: ASSTNYLAGGRDEQY
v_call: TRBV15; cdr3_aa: ATSRDLGPVNYGYT
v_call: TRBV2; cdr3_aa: ASSGPTRGPTEAF
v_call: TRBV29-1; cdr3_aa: SATDGTTGKLF
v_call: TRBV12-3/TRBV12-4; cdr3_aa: ASGTGGSDEQY
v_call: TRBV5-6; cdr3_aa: ASSLKQRNEAF
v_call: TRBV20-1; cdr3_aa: SAPRAVNTEAF
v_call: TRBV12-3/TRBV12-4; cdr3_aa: ASSLPHRILY
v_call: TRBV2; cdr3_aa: ASSVQGYNTEAF
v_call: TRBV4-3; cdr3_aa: ASSQNQVAGANVLT